This TCR beta chain was found in a study of CD8+CD57+ T cells in acquired aplastic anemia (dated by TCRdb to between 2017 and 2018). About the full investigation: A mean of approximately 3 ug of DNA, ranging from roughly 0.18 to 30 ug, was extracted from sorted CD4+ and CD8+ cells. CD8+CD57+ expansion was defined as frequency above the mean frequency observed in healthy subjects.

Expansion of CD8+CD57+ cells had been shown by flow cytometry in the patients chosen for sequencing. All patients had severe acquired aplastic anemia diagnosed by International Study of Aplastic Anemia and Agranulocytosis and Camitta criteria. Patients had received no therapy at the time of blood sampling. In the study, sorted CD4+ and CD8+ blood T cells from patients with severe aplastic anemia and from healthy subjects underwent deep sequencing of TCR repertoires. Patients were enrolled in the USA under clinicaltrials.gov protocols 00001620, 01623167, 00001397, 00071045, 00081523 and 00961064. Ficoll-Paque density gradient centrifugation was used to isolate peripheral blood mononuclear cells. Before DNA was extracted, CD4+ and CD8+ T cells were sorted using either FACS or magnetic beads. The junction carries 12 bases between V and J, which are trimmed by 6 bases and 4 bases respectively. From its cysteine to its phenylalanine, the CDR3 spans 14 amino acids. Only the CDR3 part of the read is kept: 42 bases, read in frame from the first base. CDR1 and CDR2 (SNHLY, FYNNEI) derive from the germline V gene.

Profiling of TCR beta VDJ combinations and CDR3 sequences used genomic DNA as the template. TCR repertoire sequencing was run on an Illumina HiSeq 2000. The published analysis was carried out like this. TRBV/TRBJ rearrangement plots, CDR3 size and DJ length profiles, and Simpson's diversity index were used to evaluate the repertoires. Whichever DNA sequence was most abundant in the deep sequencing data was defined as the immunodominant clone. CDR3 amino acid sequences were screened for sharing across subjects and compared with published repertoires and the VDJdb database. TCRdb took the public reads, trimmed them with fastp at Q25, ran MiXCR for clone calling and kept in-frame beta chains. CDR3 protein duplicates are merged, each entry listing the most common genes and DNA. TCRdb, not the authors, supplied the V and J calls. Counted in this sample were 110,000 or so distinct CDR3 sequences; over 55% of them appeared once. The ten biggest clones cover roughly 28% of the sample.

Here is what the overall study found, with its caveats: Patients and healthy controls showed no significant difference in CD8+ Simpson's diversity (P=0.060). Fewer than 35 CD8+ CDR3 sequences were found to be shared between patients and controls, but these sequences appeared to be highly expressed in patients and within the immunodominant clones of the patients.

This clonotype came up once. It has no known antigen specificity. The sample holds no much larger clone one base away, and base qualities are not on file. One read alone makes for weak evidence. Here the chain combines TRBV2 and TRBJ2-2; the D gene identity is not certain. This sequence originates from a human donor with aplastic anemia. The specimen was sorted CD4+, CD8+, or CD8+CD57+ T cells (not recorded which) from PBMCs. The CDR3 reads as follows: CASRADASTGELFF. Here is the DNA: TGTGCCAGCAGGGCCGATGCGAGCACCGGGGAGCTGTTTTTT.